This T cell receptor (beta chain) was recorded in a study of T cell responses to AZD1222 COVID-19 vaccine. This clone is medium-sized (0.01 to 0.1%). Data came from immunoSEQ multiplex PCR; TCRdb stores just in-frame clones and leaves some out. The sample consists of about 91,000 clones, roughly 90% of them appearing once. The CDR3 totals 13 residues. J was trimmed by 7 bases and V by 4 bases; bases with no gene match: 6. This rearrangement joins TRBV5-3 to TRBJ1-2, with 8 bases fitting TRBD1. TRBV5-3 qualifies as an ORF whose function is uncertain. This sample comprised peripheral blood, obtained 28 days after the second AZD1222 dose. The clonotype was recovered from an adult who received the AZD1222 COVID-19 vaccine. The CDR3 nucleotides read TGTGCCAGAAGCCGACAGGGGTCGGGTGGCTACACCTTC. This gives the protein CARSRQGSGGYTF.